Shown below are 20 T cell receptor beta chains from a single sample sequenced in a study of CD8+ T cells in alopecia areata. Following extraction, RNA underwent reverse transcription to cDNA, which served as the sequencing template. Method: immunoSEQ multiplex PCR; TCRdb's copy keeps in-frame clones and lacks some. The sample lists more than 95,000 clones, around 45% occurring once. The material sequenced was NKG2D-low CD8+ T cells sorted from blood. These receptors were obtained from a human donor with alopecia areata.

This chain's CDR3 is CASSPFATVEAFF. The CDR3 DNA sequence: TGTGCCAGCAGCCCCTTTGCGACGGTAGAAGCTTTCTTT. This chain uses TRBV13 with TRBJ1-1; no reliable D call. Deletions cut 5 bases from V and 8 bases from J, with 15 bases between. This CDR3 is built from 13 residues. The germline V gene has CDR1 PRHDT and CDR2 FYEKMQ (reference sequence).

The genes are TRBV20-1 and TRBJ2-1; perhaps D is TRBD1 or TRBD2 (5 bases each). This CDR3 contains 11 residues. Germline values: CDR1 DFQATT, CDR2 SNEGSKA (reference sequence). Written as DNA, the CDR3 is TGCAGGGGACGGAATTGGAGTGAGCAGTTCTTC. It translates to CRGRNWSEQFF.

V gene TRBV30 combines with J gene TRBJ2-7; D remains unclear. In germline, CDR1 is GTSNPN, CDR2 SVGIG (reference sequence). V lost 1 base and J 6 bases, leaving 10 bases between the germline ends. The CDR3 contains 12 residues. CDR3 DNA: TGTGCCTGGAGTGGGGCACCCCGCGAGCAGTACTTC. Residues: CAWSGAPREQYF.

This clone was found a few times. The rearrangement links TRBV9 to TRBJ2-3; the D gene is possibly TRBD2 (6 bases). Germline V CDR1 and CDR2: SGDLS, YYNGEE. CDR3 length: 13 amino acids. The V end was cut by 3 bases, the J end by 2 bases, with 7 bases between. CDR3 sequence reads: CASSAGDTDTQYF. The CDR3 DNA reads TGTGCCAGCAGCGCGGGGGACACAGATACGCAGTATTTT. Using reference TRBV9 and TRBJ2-3 for the parts outside the CDR3, the full variable domain is DSGVTQTPKHLITATGQRVTLRCSPRSGDLSVYWYQQSLDQGLQFLIQYYNGEERAKGNILERFSAQQFPDLHSELNLSSLELGDSALYFCASSAGDTDTQYFGPGTRLTVL.

This clone was seen just once. The chain is built from TRBV27 and TRBJ1-6, with D unresolved. The V gene lost 0 bases and the J gene lost 0 bases, with 9 bases spanning the gap. CDR1 MNHEY and CDR2 SMNVEV come from the germline V gene (reference sequence). The CDR3 loop spans 17 amino acids. Here the CDR3 DNA reads TGTGCCAGCAGTTTATCGGCAGAAAGCTCCTATAATTCACCCCTCCACTTT. Translated: CASSLSAESSYNSPLHF.

This clone was seen a few times. This sequence joins TRBV29-1 and TRBJ2-7, with D possibly being TRBD1 or TRBD2 (6 bases each). Trimming took 7 bases from V and 2 from J, leaving 15 bases between them. The CDR3 loop spans 13 amino acids. The germline gives CDR1 SQVTM, CDR2 ANQGSEA. The DNA of the CDR3 is TGCAGCGCCCTGGGGGGCAGGGCCTACGAGCAGTACTTC. Protein sequence: CSALGGRAYEQYF.

The table lists this clone with a few counts. The V gene is TRBV29-1, the J gene TRBJ2-7; D is possibly TRBD1 or TRBD2 (5 bases each). The CDR3 has 12 amino acids. The germline CDR1 and CDR2 sequences are SQVTM and ANQGSEA. Trimming removed 7 bases from V and 6 bases from J, with 16 bases in between. DNA of the CDR3: TGCAGCGGAGAGGGTGAGGGGCCCGAGCAGTACTTC. Protein sequence: CSGEGEGPEQYF.

J is TRBJ2-1 and V is TRBV25-1; 11 bases are shared with TRBD2. Germline lookup yields CDR1 MGHDK and CDR2 SYGVNS. The CDR3 length is 16 residues. J lost 3 bases, V lost 4 bases, and 5 bases had no gene match. CDR3 DNA: TGTGCCAGCAGTGGGACCGGGACTAGCGGCTACAATGAGCAGTTCTTC. Translation gives CASSGTGTSGYNEQFF.

This clone has only a few counts. The chain uses TRBV5-4 and TRBJ2-7, with D unresolved. This CDR3 spans 14 amino acids. Germline V gene lookup returns CDR1 SGHNT and CDR2 YYREEE (reference sequence). Trimming took off 0 bases at V and 0 bases at J, with 7 bases between the two ends. The CDR3 sequence is CASSLDPSSYEQYF. In nucleotides, the CDR3 is TGTGCCAGCAGCTTGGATCCGAGCTCCTACGAGCAGTACTTC. The full variable domain, with the rest looked up from reference TRBV5-4 and TRBJ2-7, is ETGVTQSPTHLIKTRGQQVTLRCSSQSGHNTVSWYQQALGQGPQFIFQYYREEENGRGNFPPRFSGLQFPNYSSELNVNALELDDSALYLCASSLDPSSYEQYFGPGTRLTVT.

The J gene is TRBJ2-7, the V gene TRBV30, with no clear D. This CDR3 has 12 amino acids. Trimming took off 3 bases at V and 2 bases at J, with 8 bases between the two ends. Germline values: CDR1 GTSNPN, CDR2 SVGIG (reference sequence). CDR3 amino acids: CAWSLSPYEQYF. CDR3 DNA sequence: TGTGCCTGGAGCCTGAGCCCCTACGAGCAGTACTTC.

This clone appeared a few times. The chain is built from TRBV2 and TRBJ2-3, with D unclear. In germline, CDR1 is SNHLY, CDR2 FYNNEI. Trimming stripped 7 bases from V and 4 bases from J, with 15 bases between. This CDR3 is built from 14 residues. CDR3 loop: CASTGWAGPDTQYF. CDR3 coding DNA: TGTGCCAGCACCGGGTGGGCAGGCCCAGATACGCAGTATTTT.

The J gene is TRBJ1-5, the V gene TRBV4-1; D not certain. This CDR3 is built from 13 residues. Germline V gene sequence: CDR1 MGHRA, CDR2 YSYEKL. V shed 0 bases and J shed 7 bases, with 7 bases lying between them. As DNA, the CDR3 is TGCGCCAGCAGCCAAGATTCCGTGCAGCCCCAGCATTTT. Amino acids: CASSQDSVQPQHF.

This clone occurred a few times. Written as DNA, the CDR3 is TGTGCCAGCAGCTCCTCGGACGGTAGCTCCTACGAGCAGTACTTC. Translation: CASSSSDGSSYEQYF. The chain is built from TRBV7-9 and TRBJ2-7, with D uncertain. Trimming removed 4 bases from V and 0 bases from J, with 13 bases in between. CDR3 length: 15 amino acids. CDR1 is SEHNR and CDR2 is FQNEAQ in the germline V gene (reference sequence).

There are a few counts of this clone. The rearrangement joins TRBV29-1 to TRBJ2-1; D assignment may be TRBD1 or TRBD2 (5 bases each). Trimming removed 0 bases from V and 4 bases from J, with 10 bases in between. Per the germline V gene, CDR1 is SQVTM and CDR2 is ANQGSEA. This CDR3 has 14 residues. The CDR3 DNA reads TGCAGCGTTGAAGACCGGGACGGATACAATGAGCAGTTCTTC. Protein: CSVEDRDGYNEQFF.

J is TRBJ2-1 and V is TRBV7-9; D remains unclear. Deletions cut 1 base from V and 7 bases from J, with 2 bases between. This CDR3 contains 11 residues. Germline loops: CDR1 SEHNR, CDR2 FQNEAQ (reference sequence). The CDR3 DNA sequence: TGTGCCAGCAGCTTAGTGAATGAGCAGTTCTTC. It codes for CASSLVNEQFF. Using reference TRBV7-9 and TRBJ2-1 for the parts outside the CDR3, the full variable domain is DTGVSQNPRHKITKRGQNVTFRCDPISEHNRLYWYRQTLGQGPEFLTYFQNEAQLEKSRLLSDRFSAERPKGSFSTLEIQRTEQGDSAMYLCASSLVNEQFFGPGTRLTVL.

The chain combines TRBV29-1 with TRBJ1-4; a possible D gene is TRBD1 (6 bases). Germline V gene lookup returns CDR1 SQVTM and CDR2 ANQGSEA. The CDR3 is 13 residues long. V was cut by 7 bases and J by 10 bases, with 19 bases left in between. The CDR3 coding sequence is TGCAGCGCAGAAATGGCAGGGGATGGAAAACTGTTTTTT. Translating it yields CSAEMAGDGKLFF. The full variable domain, its missing parts supplied by reference TRBV29-1 and TRBJ1-4, is SAVISQKPSRDICQRGTSLTIQCQVDSQVTMMFWYRQQPGQSLTLIATANQGSEATYESGFVIDKFPISRPNLTFSTLTVSNMSPEDSSIYLCSAEMAGDGKLFFGSGTQLSVL.

This clone was detected a few times. The rearrangement uses TRBV28 and TRBJ2-7, with no clear D. Germline CDR1 reads MDHEN; CDR2 reads SYDVKM. This CDR3 region has 12 residues. V was clipped by 3 bases and J by 5 bases, with 8 bases between them. CDR3 residues: CASSFRGDEQYF. CDR3 bases: TGTGCCAGCAGTTTCCGAGGCGACGAGCAGTACTTC.

This clone was seen a handful of times. The chain recombines TRBV11-2 with TRBJ2-7, with D possibly being TRBD1 or TRBD2 (5 bases each). The CDR3 contains 13 residues. Germline V gene sequence: CDR1 SGHAT, CDR2 FQNNGV. V dropped 3 bases and J dropped 4 bases, with 10 bases sitting between them. Here the CDR3 reads CASSLGPGYEQYF. CDR3 bases: TGTGCCAGCAGCTTGGGACCAGGATACGAGCAGTACTTC.

The genes are TRBV27 and TRBJ2-7; D is unresolved. Trimming took 6 bases from V and 0 from J, leaving 9 bases between them. CDR3 length: 13 residues. Germline CDR1 is MNHEY and CDR2 is SMNVEV (reference sequence). CDR3 loop: CASRSDVSYEQYF. The CDR3, as DNA: TGTGCCAGCAGATCGGACGTCTCCTACGAGCAGTACTTC.

The rearrangement joins TRBV4-1 to TRBJ2-7; D tentatively fits TRBD1 or TRBD2 (5 bases each). The CDR3 is 15 residues long. The germline V gene has CDR1 MGHRA and CDR2 YSYEKL. V lost 1 base and J 4 bases, leaving 14 bases between the germline ends. The CDR3 protein is CASSQVPGHAYEQYF. DNA for the CDR3: TGCGCCAGCAGCCAAGTACCGGGGCACGCTTACGAGCAGTACTTC.